The 26 T cell receptor beta chains reported below all come from one sample, sequenced in a study of shared clonotypes between healthy human individuals. Some clones are missing from TCRdb's copy, which holds only in-frame ones; the method was immunoSEQ multiplex PCR. Seen here are around 2.5 million clones, approximately 93% observed once, and the top ten hold more than 0.35%. The sample was naive CD4+ T cells from PBMCs. Specified subset: CD45RA+ positively selected. The receptors were gathered from a man aged 18 to 29 in good health. Some clones in this sample may be carry-over from other donors' samples.

The chain joins TRBV7-2 to TRBJ2-7; 8 bases align to TRBD1. Per germline, CDR1 SGHTA and CDR2 FQGNSA. CDR3 length: 15 residues. Trimming removed 2 bases from V and 2 bases from J; junction bases left unmatched: 5. The CDR3 loop is CASSLYGTGTYEQYF. The CDR3 DNA reads TGTGCCAGCAGCTTATACGGGACAGGAACCTACGAGCAGTACTTC.

Of note for this clone: Additional DNA sequences in this sample encode the identical CDR3. The chain joins TRBV18 to TRBJ2-7; 9 bases line up with TRBD1. The CDR3 length is 14 residues. V was pared by 1 base and J by 4 bases, with 2 bases of the junction left unmatched. Germline V gene sequence: CDR1 KGHSH, CDR2 LQKENI. The DNA of the CDR3 is TGTGCCAGCTCACCACGGACAGGGGAGTACGAGCAGTACTTC. It is translated as CASSPRTGEYEQYF.

The J gene is TRBJ2-3, the V gene TRBV7-6; TRBD2 matches at 10 bases. J gave up 0 bases and V 4 bases, and 7 bases lay outside the gene matches. CDR1 and CDR2 from the germline V gene are SGHVS and FNYEAQ. The CDR3 sequence is 17 residues long. As DNA, the CDR3 is TGTGCCAGCAGCTGGAAACTGACTAGCGGGAGCACAGATACGCAGTATTTT. Protein product: CASSWKLTSGSTDTQYF.

V gene TRBV30 combines with J gene TRBJ1-2; D is ambiguous. With 3 bases removed from V and 3 bases from J, the gap between germline ends came to 8 bases. Per germline, CDR1 GTSNPN and CDR2 SVGIG (reference sequence). There are 12 residues in the CDR3. CDR3 nucleotide sequence: TGTGCCTGGAGAGGGTACGACTATGGCTACACCTTC. It encodes CAWRGYDYGYTF.

The gene calls are TRBV19 and TRBJ2-1; possibly TRBD2 for D (6 bases). V was pared by 7 bases and J by 8 bases, with 18 bases between. CDR3 size: 14 residues. Per germline, CDR1 LNHDA and CDR2 SQIVND (reference sequence). CDR3 bases: TGTGCCAGTATGGGGACTGGGCTCCGACATGAGCAGTTCTTC. Translated, it gives CASMGTGLRHEQFF.

The chain recombines TRBV4-1 with TRBJ2-1, with D perhaps matching TRBD1 (5 bases). V was clipped by 8 bases and J by 7 bases, with 21 bases between them. The CDR3 is 15 amino acids. CDR1 and CDR2 (germline): MGHRA, YSYEKL. The chain's CDR3 is CASAYPRGTRNEQFF. Written as DNA, the CDR3 is TGCGCCAGCGCGTATCCTAGGGGTACGAGGAATGAGCAGTTCTTC.

The chain uses TRBV7-2 and TRBJ2-2; D gene unclear. CDR3 length: 15 amino acids. V gave up 5 bases and J gave up 7 bases, with 17 bases separating them. CDR1 and CDR2 (germline): SGHTA, FQGNSA. The CDR3 loop reads CASSTKRASSGELFF. DNA of the CDR3: TGTGCCAGCAGCACCAAAAGGGCCTCGAGCGGGGAGCTGTTTTTT.

The chain couples TRBV9 to TRBJ2-2, with D possibly being TRBD2 (5 bases). V dropped 6 bases and J dropped 2 bases, with 17 bases sitting between them. The CDR3 is 16 amino acids. Germline CDR1 is SGDLS and CDR2 is YYNGEE. DNA of the CDR3: TGTGCCAGCAACCCGAGGGTGGGCGGTAACACCGGGGAGCTGTTTTTT. It translates to CASNPRVGGNTGELFF. Filled out from reference TRBV9 and TRBJ2-2, the complete variable domain reads DSGVTQTPKHLITATGQRVTLRCSPRSGDLSVYWYQQSLDQGLQFLIQYYNGEERAKGNILERFSAQQFPDLHSELNLSSLELGDSALYFCASNPRVGGNTGELFFGEGSRLTVL.

This chain joins TRBV28 and TRBJ2-1; D possibly uses TRBD1 or TRBD2 (5 bases each). Germline V gene sequence: CDR1 MDHEN, CDR2 SYDVKM. Trimming stripped 3 bases from V and 1 base from J, with 16 bases between. CDR3 size: 17 residues. The CDR3 nucleotides read TGTGCCAGCAGTTTGAGCCGCCAGGGACGGTCCTACAATGAGCAGTTCTTC. Its protein is CASSLSRQGRSYNEQFF.

The V gene is TRBV7-9, the J gene TRBJ1-2; D is unclear. This CDR3 region has 11 residues. The germline V gene encodes CDR1 SEHNR and CDR2 FQNEAQ (reference sequence). Trimming removed 5 bases at V and 4 bases at J, with 5 bases between. CDR3: CASSGGYGYTF. The CDR3 coding sequence is TGTGCCAGCAGCGGAGGCTATGGCTACACCTTC.

The chain carries TRBV27 and TRBJ2-7, with D tentatively TRBD2 (6 bases). Germline V lookup: CDR1 MNHEY, CDR2 SMNVEV (reference sequence). With 3 bases removed from V and 5 bases from J, the gap between germline ends came to 14 bases. The CDR3 length is 14 residues. This chain's CDR3 is CASSLVRESHEQYF. DNA for the CDR3: TGTGCCAGCAGTTTGGTTCGGGAGTCCCACGAGCAGTACTTC.

In its sample, this clone was seen a few times. V and J are TRBV5-4 and TRBJ1-2, with TRBD1 matching 8 bases. V lost 5 bases, J lost 0 bases, and 3 bases stayed unmatched. Germline V gene lookup returns CDR1 SGHNT and CDR2 YYREEE (reference sequence). CDR3 length: 14 amino acids. DNA for the CDR3: TGTGCCAGCAGGAGGACAGGGACTAACTATGGCTACACCTTC. Encoded protein: CASRRTGTNYGYTF.

J is TRBJ2-5 and V is TRBV9, with 15 bases aligning to TRBD2. J lost 2 bases, V lost 3 bases, and 5 bases had no gene match. Germline lookup yields CDR1 SGDLS and CDR2 YYNGEE. CDR3 length: 17 amino acids. The CDR3 sequence: CASSGGGLAGGQETQYF. CDR3 DNA sequence: TGTGCCAGCAGCGGAGGGGGACTAGCGGGAGGACAAGAGACCCAGTACTTC.

For the CDR3, the DNA is TGTGCCAGCAATCGGTTACAGAAAGACAATGAGCAGTTCTTC. It is translated as CASNRLQKDNEQFF. V is TRBV6-4 and J is TRBJ2-1; D remains ambiguous. The CDR3 is made up of 14 amino acids. The ends were cut back, 7 bases at V and 5 bases at J, with 15 bases in the middle. Germline CDR1 is MRHNA and CDR2 is SNTAGT.

This clone was seen only once. The V call is TRBV14, the J call TRBJ1-1; the D gene is possibly TRBD1 (6 bases). V was clipped by 6 bases and J by 4 bases, with 18 bases between them. CDR1 SGHDN and CDR2 FVKESK come from the germline V gene. The CDR3 is 15 amino acids. The CDR3 DNA is TGTGCCAGCAGTCGCCCGGGGGGGCGGAGCACTGAAGCTTTCTTT. This encodes CASSRPGGRSTEAFF.

CDR3 region: CASTLTGTGMSDTQYF. The CDR3 nucleotides read TGTGCCAGCACTCTAACCGGGACCGGGATGTCAGATACGCAGTATTTT. This chain uses TRBV7-9 with TRBJ2-3, with D perhaps being TRBD1 or TRBD2 (5 bases each). V was shortened by 7 bases and J by 4 bases, with 21 bases between the two germline ends. Per the germline V gene, CDR1 is SEHNR and CDR2 is FQNEAQ (reference sequence). This CDR3 is built from 16 residues.

Details on this clone: Mismatch with germline at one junction end may stem from a read error. CDR3 residues: CASNELAGGLNEQFF. The CDR3 DNA sequence: TGTGCCAGCAATGAACTAGCGGGAGGGTTGAATGAGCAGTTCTTC. The gene calls are TRBV2 and TRBJ2-1, with TRBD2 matching 13 bases. CDR1 is SNHLY, CDR2 FYNNEI, per germline. This CDR3 contains 15 residues.

V gene TRBV5-1 combines with J gene TRBJ2-3, with D perhaps matching TRBD2 (5 bases). Germline CDR1 and CDR2: SGHRS and YFSETQ. Trimming shortened V by 5 bases and J by 1 base, and 8 bases separated the two germline ends. This CDR3 has 13 amino acids. CDR3: CASRSGRTDTQYF. The CDR3, as DNA: TGCGCCAGCAGGAGCGGACGCACAGATACGCAGTATTTT.

This clone was detected only once. This chain uses TRBV6-1 with TRBJ2-6; 7 bases map to TRBD1. Unmatched junction bases numbered 12, after V lost 9 bases and J lost 7 bases. CDR3 length equals 15 residues. CDR1 MNHNS and CDR2 SASEGT come from the germline V gene. DNA of the CDR3: TGTGCCAGTAGGACAGGCCCGGATCGAGCCAACGTCCTGACTTTC. Translated, it gives CASRTGPDRANVLTF.

The chain joins TRBV5-6 to TRBJ1-3; possible D gene TRBD1, 5 bases. The germline CDR1 and CDR2 sequences are SGHDT and YYEEEE. Trimming shortened V by 9 bases and J by 4 bases, and 20 bases separated the two germline ends. CDR3 length equals 15 residues. The CDR3 DNA reads TGTGCCACCCAGCTTGGGGCAGCTGGGGGAAACACCATATATTTT. It translates to CATQLGAAGGNTIYF.

This chain connects TRBV7-2 to TRBJ1-4, with D uncertain. The CDR3 runs 14 residues. V was trimmed by 4 bases and J by 8 bases, leaving 14 bases between them. CDR1 and CDR2 from the germline V gene are SGHTA and FQGNSA. The CDR3 region is CASSSGAAGEKLFF. The CDR3 DNA reads as TGTGCCAGCAGCTCGGGCGCGGCGGGGGAAAAACTGTTTTTT.

V usage is TRBV7-9 and J usage is TRBJ2-5; no clear D. The V and J ends lost 5 bases and 5 bases respectively, with 15 bases between them. The CDR3 is 14 residues long. Germline loops: CDR1 SEHNR, CDR2 FQNEAQ (reference sequence). The CDR3 sequence is CASSHSLGWETQYF. CDR3 DNA: TGTGCCAGCAGCCACTCCCTGGGATGGGAGACCCAGTACTTC.

The chain carries TRBV7-9 and TRBJ1-5, with D perhaps matching TRBD1 (6 bases). Germline CDR1 and CDR2: SEHNR and FQNEAQ (reference sequence). This CDR3 comprises 15 residues. Trimming stripped 3 bases from V and 3 bases from J, with 12 bases between. The CDR3 nucleotides read TGTGCCAGCAGCTTGTCTACAGGGTCCAATCAGCCCCAGCATTTT. As protein: CASSLSTGSNQPQHF. Together with reference TRBV7-9 and TRBJ1-5, the CDR3 gives the full variable domain: DTGVSQNPRHKITKRGQNVTFRCDPISEHNRLYWYRQTLGQGPEFLTYFQNEAQLEKSRLLSDRFSAERPKGSFSTLEIQRTEQGDSAMYLCASSLSTGSNQPQHFGDGTRLSIL.

The chain carries TRBV6-5 and TRBJ2-1, with D possibly being TRBD2 (6 bases). Germline CDR1 and CDR2: MNHEY and SVGAGI. This CDR3 has 14 amino acids. V was pared by 5 bases and J by 6 bases, with 14 bases between. CDR3 sequence reads: CASSHHPAGNEQFF. The CDR3 nucleotides are TGTGCCAGCAGTCACCACCCAGCGGGCAATGAGCAGTTCTTC.

V usage is TRBV7-4 and J usage is TRBJ2-1; 9 bases map to TRBD1. Per germline, CDR1 SGHVT and CDR2 SQSDAQ. Trimming took 4 bases from V and 3 from J; bases not matched to a gene: 4. This CDR3 contains 15 residues. CDR3 coding DNA: TGTGCCAGCAGCTGGGGGGACAGGGTCTACAATGAGCAGTTCTTC. Its protein product is CASSWGDRVYNEQFF.

V usage is TRBV11-2 and J usage is TRBJ2-7, with TRBD1 matching over 7 bases. The CDR3 sequence is 15 residues long. Trimming cost V 5 bases and J 2 bases; bases outside gene matches: 9. CDR1 is SGHAT, CDR2 FQNNGV, per germline. The CDR3 region has the DNA TGTGCCAGCAGCGACCCGGGACAGATTACCTACGAGCAGTACTTC. It yields the protein CASSDPGQITYEQYF.